A single sample gave rise to the 2 T cell receptor beta chains below, sequenced in a study of T cells in Graves' hyperthyroidism and ophthalmopathy. Researchers took RNA transcripts and amplified the TCR beta CDR3 regions from them. TCR CDR3 underwent first-round RT-PCR with the HTBI primer set. TCRdb independently ran MiXCR on the multiplex PCR reads; one entry per CDR3 protein. The sample records about 570,000 distinct CDR3 sequences, 35% to 55% being singletons. The sequencing input was peripheral blood or thyroid tissue (not recorded which). The source is an adult woman with Graves' disease, either hyperthyroidism or ophthalmopathy (not recorded which).

This clonotype was counted only a few times. The chain couples TRBV29-1 to TRBJ1-1; 7 nucleotides align to TRBD1. This CDR3 comprises 13 residues. Germline V gene data show CDR1 as SQVTM and CDR2 as ANQGSEA. The V and J ends lost 4 bases and 3 bases, in that order; junction bases with no gene match: 5. The DNA for the CDR3 is TGCAGCGTTGCGTGGGACAGTGACACTGAAGCTTTCTTT. Protein: CSVAWDSDTEAFF.

This clonotype was recorded a few times. This chain links TRBV7-9 with TRBJ2-5; the match to TRBD1 covers 9 bases. The V gene end was trimmed by 5 bases and the J gene end by 4 bases; junction bases not matched to a gene: 5. The V gene's germline CDR1 is SEHNR and CDR2 FQNEAQ (reference sequence). The CDR3 sequence is 14 residues long. CDR3 sequence (DNA): TGTGCCAGCAGCCCACAGGGGGCTGTAGAGACCCAGTACTTC. Residues: CASSPQGAVETQYF.